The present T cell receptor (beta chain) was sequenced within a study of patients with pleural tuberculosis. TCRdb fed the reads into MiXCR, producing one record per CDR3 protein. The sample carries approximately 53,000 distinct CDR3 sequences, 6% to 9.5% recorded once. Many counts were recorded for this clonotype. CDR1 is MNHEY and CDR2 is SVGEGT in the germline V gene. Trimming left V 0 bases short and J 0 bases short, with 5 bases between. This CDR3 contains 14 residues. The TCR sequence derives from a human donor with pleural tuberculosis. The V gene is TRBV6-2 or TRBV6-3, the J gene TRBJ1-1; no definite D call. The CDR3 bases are TGTGCCAGCAGTTACTCCGCGATGAACACTGAAGCTTTCTTT. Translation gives CASSYSAMNTEAFF.